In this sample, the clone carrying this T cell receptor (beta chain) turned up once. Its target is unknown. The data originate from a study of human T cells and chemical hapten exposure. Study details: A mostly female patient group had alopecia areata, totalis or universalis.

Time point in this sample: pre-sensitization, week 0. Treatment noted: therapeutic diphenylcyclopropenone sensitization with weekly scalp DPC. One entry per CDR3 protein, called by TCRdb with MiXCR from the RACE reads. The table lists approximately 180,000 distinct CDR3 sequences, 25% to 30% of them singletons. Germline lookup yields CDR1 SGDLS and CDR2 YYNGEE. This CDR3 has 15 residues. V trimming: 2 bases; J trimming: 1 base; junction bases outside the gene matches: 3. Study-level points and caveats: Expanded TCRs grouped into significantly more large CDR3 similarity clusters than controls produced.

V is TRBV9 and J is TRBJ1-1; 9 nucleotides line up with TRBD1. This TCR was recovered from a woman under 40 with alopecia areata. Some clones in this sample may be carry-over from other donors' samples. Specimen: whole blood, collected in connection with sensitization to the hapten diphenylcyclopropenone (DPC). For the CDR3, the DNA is TGTGCCAGCAGCGTCGGGACAGGGACGAACACTGAAGCTTTCTTT. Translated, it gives CASSVGTGTNTEAFF.